This T cell receptor (beta chain) was documented in a study of blood T cell repertoires in COVID-19. Study-wide background: Sites across the United States, Italy and Spain contributed samples from acute and convalescent COVID-19.

This CDR3 comprises 15 residues. Germline CDR1 is LNHDA and CDR2 is SQIVND (reference sequence). V lost 0 bases and J lost 1, with 9 bases in between. Original analysis: Reference gene primer amplification yielded estimated nucleated cell counts. Here immunoSEQ multiplex PCR was the method, and the copy in TCRdb shows in-frame clones only, minus some. V and J calls and clone size are as listed in that table; D and trimming were resolved from the DNA. The data show 100,000 or so clones, about four fifths seen once. In its sample, this clone was seen a few times. Material: peripheral blood. This TCR was sampled from a man at least 80 years old with acute or convalescent COVID-19. V usage is TRBV19 and J usage is TRBJ1-1, with D unclear. For the CDR3, the DNA is TGTGCCAGTAGTATAGACCAGGCTGGGAACACTGAAGCTTTCTTT. Amino acid sequence: CASSIDQAGNTEAFF.